The present TCR beta chain was sequenced within a study of CD8+CD57+ T cells in acquired aplastic anemia. Study at large: When averaged, DNA from sorted CD4+ and CD8+ cells came to 3 to 4 ug. Roughly 11 million reads, on average, were obtained for CD4+ cells from healthy donors. Study-wide points: Patients and controls shared 25 to 30 CD8+ CDR3 sequences. Researchers reported that CD8+ Simpson's diversity was not significantly different in patients versus controls.

This clonotype has just one count. The antigen remains unidentified. V gave up 2 bases and J gave up 3 bases; unmatched junction bases: 2. CDR1 SEHNR and CDR2 FQNEAQ come from the germline V gene (reference sequence). The CDR3 consists of 14 residues. TCR beta VDJ combinations and CDR3 sequences were profiled from genomic DNA. TCRdb recomputed calls from the reads with MiXCR, one row per CDR3 protein. Of roughly 86,000 distinct CDR3 sequences in the sample, about 45% are singletons; the top ten hold approximately 60%. Input material: sorted CD4+, CD8+, or CD8+CD57+ T cells (not recorded which) from PBMCs. The chain carries TRBV7-9 and TRBJ2-7; 9 bases are shared with TRBD1. The TCR was taken from a human donor in good health, serving as a control. For the CDR3, the DNA is TGTGCCAGCAGCTTATGGGACAGGGTCTACGAGCAGTACTTC. Amino acid sequence: CASSLWDRVYEQYF.